A single sample gave rise to the 2 T cell receptor beta chains below, sequenced in a study of OX40 agonist ivuxolimab in advanced cancers. Sequencing used immunoSEQ multiplex PCR; TCRdb keeps in-frame clones, though not all of them. This sample yields about 93,000 clones, of which 90% to 95% are seen a single time; roughly 2.6% belongs to the top ten. The sequenced sample was CD4+ or CD8+ T cells sorted from blood, obtained in a trial of the OX40 agonist ivuxolimab. These receptors all come from an adult with an advanced solid tumor such as melanoma, head and neck, liver or kidney cancer.

This clone appeared a single time. J is TRBJ1-2 and V is TRBV19; no clear D gene. The germline gives CDR1 LNHDA, CDR2 SQIVND (reference sequence). The CDR3 is 13 residues long. V was cut by 3 bases and J by 4 bases, with 9 bases left in between. CDR3 sequence: CASSMARAYGYTF. The CDR3 DNA follows: TGTGCCAGTAGTATGGCTAGGGCCTATGGCTACACCTTC.

This sequence joins TRBV6-6 and TRBJ1-4; TRBD1 is a possible D gene (5 bases). Trimming left V 0 bases short and J 3 bases short, with 8 bases between. This CDR3 spans 15 amino acids. The V gene's germline CDR1 is MNHNY and CDR2 SVGAGI (reference sequence). CDR3 residues: CASSYSQGSNEKLFF. The CDR3 nucleotides are TGTGCCAGCAGTTACTCTCAGGGTTCTAATGAAAAACTGTTTTTT.